The 21 T cell receptor beta chains presented below share a single source sample, sequenced in a study of response to subunit inactivated influenza vaccine. TCRdb passed the RT-PCR reads through MiXCR, listing each CDR3 protein once. In the table there are about 520,000 distinct CDR3 sequences, approximately 7.7% of which are singletons. The input for sequencing was PBMCs from blood, taken less than 30 months after vaccination. These receptors all stem from a man in his fifties or sixties who received an inactivated influenza vaccine.

The V call is TRBV5-1, the J call TRBJ2-3; weak D call: TRBD2 (5 bases). The CDR3 length is 15 residues. Germline CDR1 reads SGHRS; CDR2 reads YFSETQ. Trimming left V 0 bases short and J 4 bases short, with 12 bases between. The CDR3 bases are TGCGCCAGCAGCTTGGCCAACAAGGGAGCAGATACGCAGTATTTT. Encoded protein: CASSLANKGADTQYF.

This clonotype has a count of ten or more. This chain links TRBV3-1 with TRBJ2-1, with D unclear. The CDR3 has 18 residues. Germline CDR1 reads LGHDT; CDR2 reads YNNKEL (reference sequence). With 3 bases removed from V and 0 bases from J, the gap between germline ends came to 18 bases. The CDR3 nucleotides are TGTGCCAGCAGCCAGGTCTTAAGGTTGCAGCGCTCCTACAATGAGCAGTTCTTC. This encodes CASSQVLRLQRSYNEQFF.

This clonotype was observed a handful of times. This chain joins TRBV10-3 and TRBJ1-6; D ambiguous. Germline V CDR1 and CDR2: ENHRY, SYGVKD. CDR3 size: 12 residues. Trimming left V 3 bases short and J 16 bases short, with 13 bases between. The CDR3 DNA reads TGTGCCATCAGTGACGGACGGCTCGTACTCCACTTT. Translation: CAISDGRLVLHF.

This clonotype was seen only a few times. The chain employs TRBV29-1 and TRBJ2-2, with D possibly called TRBD1 or TRBD2 (5 bases each). With 7 bases removed from V and 1 base from J, the gap between germline ends came to 19 bases. Germline values: CDR1 SQVTM, CDR2 ANQGSEA. This CDR3 comprises 16 residues. CDR3 amino acids: CSAKFSGRKNTGELFF. The CDR3 DNA reads as TGCAGCGCAAAATTCTCGGGGCGGAAGAACACCGGGGAGCTGTTTTTT.

The rearrangement links TRBV4-1 to TRBJ1-1; weak D call: TRBD1 (5 bases). The germline gives CDR1 MGHRA, CDR2 YSYEKL. Trimming stripped 4 bases from V and 3 bases from J, with 15 bases between. The CDR3 has 15 residues. The CDR3 protein is CASSPYRDPDTEAFF. CDR3 nucleotide sequence: TGCGCCAGCAGCCCTTACCGGGACCCCGACACTGAAGCTTTCTTT.

At least ten counts were recorded for this clonotype. The gene calls are TRBV6-5 and TRBJ2-1, with TRBD1 matching over 10 bases. This CDR3 has 18 amino acids. From germline, CDR1 is MNHEY and CDR2 SVGAGI. Trimming took 5 bases from V and 1 from J; bases not matched to a gene: 11. CDR3 protein: CASSQTGGLTSSYNEQFF. DNA of the CDR3: TGTGCCAGCAGTCAGACAGGGGGCTTGACCTCTTCCTACAATGAGCAGTTCTTC.

About this clonotype itself: This may stem from a read error, because a much larger clone lies one nucleotide away. The chain combines TRBV27 with TRBJ2-3, with D tentatively TRBD2 (6 bases). The CDR3 runs to 15 residues. Per the germline V gene, CDR1 is MNHEY and CDR2 is SMNVEV (reference sequence). V lost 5 bases to trimming and J lost 5 bases, with 17 bases between them. Here the CDR3 DNA reads TGTGCCAGCAGTACCCGGACTATTCCTGGAGATACGCAGTATTTT. It specifies CASSTRTIPGDTQYF.

This clonotype has just a few counts. This chain uses TRBV6-5 with TRBJ2-7, with D possibly matching TRBD1 (6 bases). V lost 0 bases to trimming and J lost 4 bases, with 13 bases between them. Germline CDR1 is MNHEY and CDR2 is SVGAGI. The CDR3 is made up of 15 amino acids. The CDR3, as DNA: TGTGCCAGCAGTTACTCACACTCAGGACAGTACGAGCAGTACTTC. Protein product: CASSYSHSGQYEQYF.

This clonotype was counted between two and nine times. The V call is TRBV2, the J call TRBJ2-1; 9 bases match TRBD2. V shed 5 bases and J 0 bases; nucleotides not matched to a gene: 5. Per the germline V gene, CDR1 is SNHLY and CDR2 is FYNNEI. The CDR3 contains 16 residues. The CDR3 DNA follows: TGTGCCAGCAGTCGGACTAGCGTACTCTCCTACAATGAGCAGTTCTTC. Its translation is CASSRTSVLSYNEQFF.

V is TRBV12-3 or TRBV12-4 and J is TRBJ2-3, with 8 bases matching TRBD2. Germline trimming cut 10 bases from V and 3 bases from J; bases unmatched to any gene: 9. This CDR3 has 14 residues. This CDR3 reads CATLRGAITDTQYF. The CDR3 coding sequence is TGTGCCACCTTGCGGGGGGCAATTACAGATACGCAGTATTTT.

This clonotype was seen more than once but under ten times. The chain carries TRBV10-3 and TRBJ2-2; 12 positions match TRBD2. Trimming at V came to 6 bases and at J to 3 bases, leaving 8 bases not matched to a gene. This CDR3 is 17 amino acids long. Germline CDR1 reads ENHRY; CDR2 reads SYGVKD. DNA of the CDR3: TGTGCCATCAGGCCGTCTAGCGGGAGGGCCGACACCGGGGAGCTGTTTTTT. This translates into CAIRPSSGRADTGELFF.

The chain couples TRBV5-1 to TRBJ2-6; no definite D call. This CDR3 is built from 17 residues. V lost 0 bases to trimming and J lost 0 bases, with 10 bases between them. The germline V gene has CDR1 SGHRS and CDR2 YFSETQ. The CDR3 loop is CASSLALIRSGANVLTF. The CDR3 nucleotides are TGCGCCAGCAGCTTGGCCCTGATACGCTCTGGGGCCAACGTCCTGACTTTC.

The chain carries TRBV6-1 and TRBJ1-6, with D possibly TRBD1 on 6 matching bases. This CDR3 region has 15 residues. From germline, CDR1 is MNHNS and CDR2 SASEGT. V was clipped by 6 bases and J by 4 bases, with 13 bases between them. The CDR3 here is CASSPGTPYNSPLHF. In DNA form, the CDR3 reads TGTGCCAGCAGCCCCGGGACACCTTATAATTCACCCCTCCACTTT.

This clonotype was found a few times. This chain uses TRBV7-2 with TRBJ2-1; 9 bases line up with TRBD2. Germline V lookup: CDR1 SGHTA, CDR2 FQGNSA. This CDR3 is built from 16 residues. J lost 5 bases, V lost 1 base, and 6 bases had no gene match. In DNA form, the CDR3 reads TGTGCCAGCAGCTTAGTAGCGGGGGCCCTACACAATGAGCAGTTCTTC. This sequence encodes CASSLVAGALHNEQFF. Full variable domain (remainder filled in from reference TRBV7-2 and TRBJ2-1): GAGVSQSPSNKVTEKGKDVELRCDPISGHTALYWYRQSLGQGLEFLIYFQGNSAPDKSGLPSDRFSAERTGGSVSTLTIQRTQQEDSAVYLCASSLVAGALHNEQFFGPGTRLTVL.

This clonotype has only a few counts. This chain's CDR3 is CASSYRGRGYNEQFF. The CDR3 DNA follows: TGTGCCAGCAGCTACAGGGGTAGGGGGTACAATGAGCAGTTCTTC. The chain uses TRBV13 and TRBJ2-1; 7 bases map to TRBD1. This CDR3 has 15 residues. The germline V gene has CDR1 PRHDT and CDR2 FYEKMQ (reference sequence). V shed 4 bases and J 4 bases; nucleotides not matched to a gene: 7.

The table lists this clonotype with many counts. The chain carries TRBV20-1 and TRBJ2-7; D remains ambiguous. The germline V and J ends were trimmed by 3 bases and 5 bases, with 5 bases remaining between them. This CDR3 has 10 amino acids. Germline CDR1 DFQATT, CDR2 SNEGSKA (reference sequence). The CDR3 region is CSASQNEQYF. The DNA of the CDR3 is TGCAGTGCTAGCCAGAACGAGCAGTACTTC.

This clonotype was counted at least ten times. V is TRBV5-1 and J is TRBJ2-2, with D perhaps TRBD2 (6 bases). The CDR3 is 20 residues long. Trimming cost V 3 bases and J 2 bases, with 26 bases left between them. In germline, CDR1 is SGHRS, CDR2 YFSETQ. CDR3 sequence reads: CASSSPGLPFPSTNTGELFF. The CDR3 nucleotides are TGCGCCAGCAGCTCCCCGGGACTGCCCTTCCCCTCAACAAACACCGGGGAGCTGTTTTTT.

The chain recombines TRBV24-1 with TRBJ2-5, with 8 bases aligning to TRBD2. Germline loops: CDR1 KGHDR, CDR2 SFDVKD. Trimming removed 3 bases from V and 1 base from J; junction bases left unmatched: 3. The CDR3 is 15 residues long. The CDR3 sequence is CATSDLSGGQETQYF. The CDR3 nucleotides read TGTGCCACCAGTGATCTAAGCGGGGGCCAAGAGACCCAGTACTTC.

This clonotype turned up a few times. The rearrangement links TRBV18 to TRBJ2-1; the D is unclear. This CDR3 spans 15 amino acids. Germline CDR1 and CDR2: KGHSH and LQKENI. Trimming cost V 3 bases and J 8 bases, with 17 bases left between them. CDR3: CASSPGIQRSDEQFF. The DNA for the CDR3 is TGTGCCAGCTCACCGGGCATCCAGCGCTCGGATGAGCAGTTCTTC.

This clonotype was detected once. J is TRBJ2-7 and V is TRBV7-8; D is unresolved. CDR1 is SGHVS and CDR2 is FQNEAQ in the germline V gene. V was shortened by 5 bases and J by 4 bases, with 18 bases between the two germline ends. The CDR3 extends over 15 amino acids. The CDR3 nucleotides read TGTGCCAGCAGCCCCCTTAGGACGTTTGGATACGAGCAGTACTTC. This encodes CASSPLRTFGYEQYF.

This clonotype showed up just a few times. The chain joins TRBV5-1 to TRBJ2-1; D gene unclear. The CDR3 loop spans 13 amino acids. Deletions cut 5 bases from V and 10 bases from J, with 16 bases between. Germline loops: CDR1 SGHRS, CDR2 YFSETQ. In DNA form, the CDR3 reads TGCGCCAGCAGTTCCTCAATGGCATGGGAGCAGTTCTTC. Its translation is CASSSSMAWEQFF.